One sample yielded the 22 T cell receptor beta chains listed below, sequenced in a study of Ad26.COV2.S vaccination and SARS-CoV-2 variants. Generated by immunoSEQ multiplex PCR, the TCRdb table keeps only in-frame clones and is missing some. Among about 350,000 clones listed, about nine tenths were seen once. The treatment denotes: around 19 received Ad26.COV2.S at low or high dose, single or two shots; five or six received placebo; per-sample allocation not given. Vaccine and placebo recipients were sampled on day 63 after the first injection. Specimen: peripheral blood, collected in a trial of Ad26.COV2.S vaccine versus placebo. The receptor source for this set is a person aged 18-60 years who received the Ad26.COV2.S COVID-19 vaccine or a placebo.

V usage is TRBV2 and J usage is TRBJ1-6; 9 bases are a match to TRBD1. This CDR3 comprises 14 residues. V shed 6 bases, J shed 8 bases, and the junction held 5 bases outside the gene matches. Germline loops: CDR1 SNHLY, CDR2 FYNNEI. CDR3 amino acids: CASRGDREDSPLHF. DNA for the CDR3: TGTGCCAGCAGGGGGGACAGGGAAGATTCACCCCTCCACTTT.

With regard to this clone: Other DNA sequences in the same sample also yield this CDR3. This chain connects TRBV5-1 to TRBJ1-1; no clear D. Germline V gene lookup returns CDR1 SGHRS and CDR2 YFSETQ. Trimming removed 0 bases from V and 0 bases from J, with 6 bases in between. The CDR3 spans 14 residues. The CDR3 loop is CASSLDGMNTEAFF. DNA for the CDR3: TGCGCCAGCAGCTTGGATGGGATGAACACTGAAGCTTTCTTT.

The CDR3 protein is CAISPGGGGTEAFF. CDR3 bases: TGTGCCATCAGCCCAGGGGGCGGGGGCACTGAAGCTTTCTTT. The rearrangement joins TRBV10-3 to TRBJ1-1; TRBD1 aligns across 8 bases. V lost 6 bases to trimming and J lost 4 bases; unmatched junction nucleotides: 7. This CDR3 has 14 residues. The germline V gene has CDR1 ENHRY and CDR2 SYGVKD.

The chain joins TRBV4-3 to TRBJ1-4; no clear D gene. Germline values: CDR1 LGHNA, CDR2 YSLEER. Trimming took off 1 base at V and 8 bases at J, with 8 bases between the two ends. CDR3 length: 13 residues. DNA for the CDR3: TGCGCCAGCAGCCAAGTAGAGTGGGAAAAACTGTTTTTT. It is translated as CASSQVEWEKLFF.

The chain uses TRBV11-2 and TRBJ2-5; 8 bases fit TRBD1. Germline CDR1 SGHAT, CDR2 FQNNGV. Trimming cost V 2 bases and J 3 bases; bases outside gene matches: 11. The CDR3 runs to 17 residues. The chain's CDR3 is CASSLTGGQGAKETQYF. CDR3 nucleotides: TGTGCCAGCAGCTTAACTGGGGGGCAGGGGGCGAAAGAGACCCAGTACTTC.

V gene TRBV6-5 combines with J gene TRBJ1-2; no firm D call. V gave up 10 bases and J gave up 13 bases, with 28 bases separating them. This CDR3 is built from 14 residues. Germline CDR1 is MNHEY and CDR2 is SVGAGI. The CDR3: CATPFKVVLSNSTF. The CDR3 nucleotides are TGTGCCACCCCCTTCAAAGTTGTCCTATCTAACTCCACCTTC.

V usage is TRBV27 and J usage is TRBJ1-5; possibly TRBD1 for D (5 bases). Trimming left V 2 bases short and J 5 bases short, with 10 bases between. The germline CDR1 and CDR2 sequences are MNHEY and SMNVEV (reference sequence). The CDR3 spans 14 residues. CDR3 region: CASSLVQGHQPQHF. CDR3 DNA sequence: TGTGCCAGCAGTTTAGTCCAGGGTCATCAGCCCCAGCATTTT.

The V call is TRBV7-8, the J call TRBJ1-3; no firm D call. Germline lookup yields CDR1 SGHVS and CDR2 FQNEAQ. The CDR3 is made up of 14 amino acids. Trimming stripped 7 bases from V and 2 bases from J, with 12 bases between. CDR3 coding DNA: TGTGCCAGCACGGGATCACGTACTGGAAACACCATATATTTT. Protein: CASTGSRTGNTIYF.

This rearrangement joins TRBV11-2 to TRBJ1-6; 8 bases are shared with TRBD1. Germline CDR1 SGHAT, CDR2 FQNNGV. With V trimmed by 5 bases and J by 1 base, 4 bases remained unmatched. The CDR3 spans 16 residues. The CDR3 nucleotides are TGTGCCAGCAGCCAAGGGACAGGTTCCTATAATTCACCCCTCCACTTT. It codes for CASSQGTGSYNSPLHF.

CDR3 DNA sequence: TGTGCCAGCTTTCGGGACAGGGGGAACACTGAAGCTTTCTTT. Protein product: CASFRDRGNTEAFF. The chain employs TRBV2 and TRBJ1-1, with TRBD1 matching over 10 bases. Trimming took 8 bases from V and 1 from J; bases not matched to a gene: 4. From germline, CDR1 is SNHLY and CDR2 FYNNEI. The CDR3 is 14 amino acids.

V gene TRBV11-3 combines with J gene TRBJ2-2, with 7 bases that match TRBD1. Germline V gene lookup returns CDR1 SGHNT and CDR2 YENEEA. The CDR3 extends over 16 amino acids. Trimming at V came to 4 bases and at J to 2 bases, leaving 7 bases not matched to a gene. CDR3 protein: CASSSHRGRNTGELFF. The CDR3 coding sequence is TGTGCCAGCAGCTCCCACAGGGGAAGAAACACCGGGGAGCTGTTTTTT.

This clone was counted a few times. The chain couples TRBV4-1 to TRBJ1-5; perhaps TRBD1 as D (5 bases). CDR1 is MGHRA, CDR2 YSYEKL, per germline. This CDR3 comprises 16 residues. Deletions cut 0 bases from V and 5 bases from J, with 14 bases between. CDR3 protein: CASSQDRGGGYQPQHF. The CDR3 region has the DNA TGCGCCAGCAGCCAAGATCGGGGCGGCGGGTATCAGCCCCAGCATTTT.

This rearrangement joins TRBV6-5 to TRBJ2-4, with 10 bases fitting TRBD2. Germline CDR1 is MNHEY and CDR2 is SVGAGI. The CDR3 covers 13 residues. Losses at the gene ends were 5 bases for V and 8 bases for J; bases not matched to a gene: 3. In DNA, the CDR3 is TGTGCCAGCAGTCTAAGCGGGGGGGACATTCAGTACTTC. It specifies CASSLSGGDIQYF.

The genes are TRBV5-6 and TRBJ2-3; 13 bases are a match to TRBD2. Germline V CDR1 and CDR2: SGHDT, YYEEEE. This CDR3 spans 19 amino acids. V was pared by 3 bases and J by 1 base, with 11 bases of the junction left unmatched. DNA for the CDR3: TGTGCCAGCAGCTCAGGACTAGCGGGGGTGGGAGATGGCACAGATACGCAGTATTTT. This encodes CASSSGLAGVGDGTDTQYF.

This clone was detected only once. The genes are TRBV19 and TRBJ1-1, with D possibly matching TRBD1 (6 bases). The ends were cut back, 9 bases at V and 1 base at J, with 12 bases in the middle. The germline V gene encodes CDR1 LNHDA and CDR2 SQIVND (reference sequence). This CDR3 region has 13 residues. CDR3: CASGDIANTEAFF. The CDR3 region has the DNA TGTGCCAGCGGGGACATAGCGAACACTGAAGCTTTCTTT.

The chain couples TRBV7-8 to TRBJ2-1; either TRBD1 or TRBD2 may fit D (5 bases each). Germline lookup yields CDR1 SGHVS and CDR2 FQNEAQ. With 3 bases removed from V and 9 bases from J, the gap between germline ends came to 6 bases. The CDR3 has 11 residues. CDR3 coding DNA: TGTGCCAGCAGCTTGGGGGTTGAGCAGTTCTTC. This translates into CASSLGVEQFF.

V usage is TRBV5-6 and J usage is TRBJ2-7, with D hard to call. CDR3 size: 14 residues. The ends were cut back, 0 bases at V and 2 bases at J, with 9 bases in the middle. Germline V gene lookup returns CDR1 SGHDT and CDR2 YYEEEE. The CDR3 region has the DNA TGTGCCAGCAGCTTGGGAAACGGCCCCTACGAGCAGTACTTC. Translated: CASSLGNGPYEQYF.

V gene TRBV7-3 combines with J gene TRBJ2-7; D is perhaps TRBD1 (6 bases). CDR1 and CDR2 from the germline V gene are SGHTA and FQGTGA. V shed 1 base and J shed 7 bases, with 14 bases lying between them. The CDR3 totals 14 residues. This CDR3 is CASSLIGGEEEQYF. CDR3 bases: TGTGCCAGCAGCTTAATAGGGGGAGAAGAAGAGCAGTACTTC.

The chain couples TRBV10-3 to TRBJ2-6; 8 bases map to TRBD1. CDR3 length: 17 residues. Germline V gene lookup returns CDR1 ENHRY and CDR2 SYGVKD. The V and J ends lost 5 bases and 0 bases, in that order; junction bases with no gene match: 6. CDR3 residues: CAISPGTGSSGANVLTF. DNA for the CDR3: TGTGCCATCAGTCCCGGGACAGGTAGCTCTGGGGCCAACGTCCTGACTTTC.

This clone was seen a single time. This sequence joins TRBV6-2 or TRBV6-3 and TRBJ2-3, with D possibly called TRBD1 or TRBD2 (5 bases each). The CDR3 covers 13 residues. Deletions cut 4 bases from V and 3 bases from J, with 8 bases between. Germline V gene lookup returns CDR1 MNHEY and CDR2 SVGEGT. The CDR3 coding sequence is TGTGCCAGCAGTTTCAGGGAGACAGATACGCAGTATTTT. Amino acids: CASSFRETDTQYF.

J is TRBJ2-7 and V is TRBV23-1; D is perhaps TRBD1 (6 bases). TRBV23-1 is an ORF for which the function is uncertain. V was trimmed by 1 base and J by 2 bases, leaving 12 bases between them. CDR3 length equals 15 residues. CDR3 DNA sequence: TGCGCCAGCAGTCAATTCCCGGACAGTGCCTACGAGCAGTACTTC. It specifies CASSQFPDSAYEQYF.

The CDR3, as DNA: TGTGCCAGCAGTTACGGGGGGATAGGGGCTGAAGCTTTCTTT. Its protein product is CASSYGGIGAEAFF. The rearrangement joins TRBV6-2 or TRBV6-3 to TRBJ1-1; maybe TRBD1 (5 bases). Trimming took off 2 bases at V and 6 bases at J, with 13 bases between the two ends. The germline gives CDR1 MNHEY, CDR2 SVGEGT. There are 14 residues in the CDR3.